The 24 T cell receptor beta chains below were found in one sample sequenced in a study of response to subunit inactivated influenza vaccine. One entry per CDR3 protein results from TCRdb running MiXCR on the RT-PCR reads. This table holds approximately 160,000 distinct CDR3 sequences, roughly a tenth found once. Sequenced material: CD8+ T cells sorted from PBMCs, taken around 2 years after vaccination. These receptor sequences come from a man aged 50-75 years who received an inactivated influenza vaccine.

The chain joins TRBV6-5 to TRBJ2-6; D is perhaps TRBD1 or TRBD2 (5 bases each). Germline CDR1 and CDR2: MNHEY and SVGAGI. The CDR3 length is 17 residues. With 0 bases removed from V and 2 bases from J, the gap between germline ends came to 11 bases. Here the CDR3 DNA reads TGTGCCAGCAGTTACTCCGGGACGGTAGCTGGGGCCAACGTCCTGACTTTC. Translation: CASSYSGTVAGANVLTF.

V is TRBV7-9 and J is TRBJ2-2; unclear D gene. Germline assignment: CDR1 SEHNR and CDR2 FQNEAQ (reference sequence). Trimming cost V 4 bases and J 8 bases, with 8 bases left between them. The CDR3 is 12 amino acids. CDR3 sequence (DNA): TGTGCCAGCAGCTCCACCGAGGGGGAGCTGTTTTTT. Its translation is CASSSTEGELFF.

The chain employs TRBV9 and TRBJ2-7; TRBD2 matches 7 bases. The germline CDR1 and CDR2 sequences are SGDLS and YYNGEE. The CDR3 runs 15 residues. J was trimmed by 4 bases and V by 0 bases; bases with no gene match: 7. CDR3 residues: CASSVGSGAAYEQYF. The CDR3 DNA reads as TGTGCCAGCAGCGTAGGGAGCGGGGCCGCATACGAGCAGTACTTC.

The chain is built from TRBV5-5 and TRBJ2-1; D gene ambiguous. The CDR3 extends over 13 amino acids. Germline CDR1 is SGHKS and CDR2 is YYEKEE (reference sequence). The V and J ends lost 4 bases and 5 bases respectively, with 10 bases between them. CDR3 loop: CASSPGLHNEQFF. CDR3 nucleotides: TGTGCCAGCAGCCCGGGTTTACACAATGAGCAGTTCTTC.

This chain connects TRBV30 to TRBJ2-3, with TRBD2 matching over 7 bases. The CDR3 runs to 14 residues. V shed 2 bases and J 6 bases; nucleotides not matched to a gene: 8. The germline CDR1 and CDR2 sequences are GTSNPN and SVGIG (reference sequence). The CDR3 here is CAWSPWGGSDTQYF. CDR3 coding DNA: TGTGCCTGGAGTCCGTGGGGGGGTTCCGATACGCAGTATTTT.

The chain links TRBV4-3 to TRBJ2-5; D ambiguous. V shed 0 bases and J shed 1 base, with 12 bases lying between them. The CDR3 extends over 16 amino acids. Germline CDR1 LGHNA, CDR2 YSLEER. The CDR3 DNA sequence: TGCGCCAGCAGCCAAGAGATATCGGCTAGCCAAGAGACCCAGTACTTC. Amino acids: CASSQEISASQETQYF.

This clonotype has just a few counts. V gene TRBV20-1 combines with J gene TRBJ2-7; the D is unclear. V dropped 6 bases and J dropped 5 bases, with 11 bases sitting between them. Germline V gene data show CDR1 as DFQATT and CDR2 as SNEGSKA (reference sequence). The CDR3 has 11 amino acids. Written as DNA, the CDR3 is TGCAGTGCGCACCTAGTGAACGAGCAGTACTTC. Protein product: CSAHLVNEQYF.

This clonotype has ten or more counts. CDR3 sequence reads: CASRTGPDTQYF. The CDR3 DNA reads as TGTGCCAGTCGGACAGGGCCAGATACGCAGTATTTT. The chain is built from TRBV12-3 or TRBV12-4 and TRBJ2-3; 8 bases are a match to TRBD1. The CDR3 has 12 residues. Germline trimming cut 9 bases from V and 4 bases from J; bases unmatched to any gene: 3.

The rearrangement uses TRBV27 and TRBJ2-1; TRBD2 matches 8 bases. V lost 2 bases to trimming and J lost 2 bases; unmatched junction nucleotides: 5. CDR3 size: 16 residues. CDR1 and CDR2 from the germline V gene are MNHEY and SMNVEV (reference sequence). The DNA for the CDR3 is TGTGCCAGCAGTTTAATCGGGGGGGGCCCCTACAATGAGCAGTTCTTC. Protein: CASSLIGGGPYNEQFF.

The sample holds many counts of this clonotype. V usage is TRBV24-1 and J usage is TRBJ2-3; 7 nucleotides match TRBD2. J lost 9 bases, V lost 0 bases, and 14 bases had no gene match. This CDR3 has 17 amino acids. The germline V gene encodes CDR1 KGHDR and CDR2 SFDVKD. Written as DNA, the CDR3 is TGTGCCACCAGTGATTTGGACTTCGGGACTACAACACGAACGCAGTATTTT. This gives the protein CATSDLDFGTTTRTQYF.

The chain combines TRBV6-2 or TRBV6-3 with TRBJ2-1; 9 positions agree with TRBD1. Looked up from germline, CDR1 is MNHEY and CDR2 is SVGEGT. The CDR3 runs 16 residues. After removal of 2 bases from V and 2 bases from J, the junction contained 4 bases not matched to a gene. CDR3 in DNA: TGTGCCAGCAGTTACCCACGACAGGGGGCCTACAATGAGCAGTTCTTC. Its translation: CASSYPRQGAYNEQFF.

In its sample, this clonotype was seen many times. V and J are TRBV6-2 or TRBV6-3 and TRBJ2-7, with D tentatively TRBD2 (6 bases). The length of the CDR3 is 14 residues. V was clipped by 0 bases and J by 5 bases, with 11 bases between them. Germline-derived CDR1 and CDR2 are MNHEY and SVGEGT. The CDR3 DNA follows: TGTGCCAGCAGTTACTCGGGAGGCCGCCACGAGCAGTACTTC. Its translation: CASSYSGGRHEQYF.

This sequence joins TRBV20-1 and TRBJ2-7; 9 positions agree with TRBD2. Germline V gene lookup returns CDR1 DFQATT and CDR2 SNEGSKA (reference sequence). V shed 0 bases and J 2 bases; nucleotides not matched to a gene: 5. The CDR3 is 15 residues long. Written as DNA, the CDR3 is TGCAGTGCTAGAGACTTGACTAGCGGTCCCTACGAGCAGTACTTC. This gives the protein CSARDLTSGPYEQYF.

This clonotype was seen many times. CDR3 protein: CAIRVRLAGVLDTQYF. CDR3 DNA sequence: TGTGCCATCAGGGTCAGACTAGCGGGAGTACTGGATACGCAGTATTTT. J is TRBJ2-3 and V is TRBV10-3, with 12 bases matching TRBD2. Germline CDR1 ENHRY, CDR2 SYGVKD. Trimming at V came to 6 bases and at J to 6 bases, leaving 10 bases not matched to a gene. The CDR3 totals 16 residues.

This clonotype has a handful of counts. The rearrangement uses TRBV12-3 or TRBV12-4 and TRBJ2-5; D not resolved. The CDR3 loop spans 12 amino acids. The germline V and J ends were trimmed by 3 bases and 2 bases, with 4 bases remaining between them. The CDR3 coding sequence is TGTGCCAGCAGTTTGGGGCAAGAGACCCAGTACTTC. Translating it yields CASSLGQETQYF.

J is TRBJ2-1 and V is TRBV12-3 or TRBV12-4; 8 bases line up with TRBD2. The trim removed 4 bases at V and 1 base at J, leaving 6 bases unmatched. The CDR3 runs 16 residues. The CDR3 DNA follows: TGTGCCAGCAGTTCCTCACGGGGGGGGTCCTACAATGAGCAGTTCTTC. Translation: CASSSSRGGSYNEQFF.

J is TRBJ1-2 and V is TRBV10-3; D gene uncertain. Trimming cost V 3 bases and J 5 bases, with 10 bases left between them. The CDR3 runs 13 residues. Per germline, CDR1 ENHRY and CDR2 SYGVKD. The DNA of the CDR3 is TGTGCCATCAGTGATGGGGAGATTTATGGCTACACCTTC. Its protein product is CAISDGEIYGYTF.

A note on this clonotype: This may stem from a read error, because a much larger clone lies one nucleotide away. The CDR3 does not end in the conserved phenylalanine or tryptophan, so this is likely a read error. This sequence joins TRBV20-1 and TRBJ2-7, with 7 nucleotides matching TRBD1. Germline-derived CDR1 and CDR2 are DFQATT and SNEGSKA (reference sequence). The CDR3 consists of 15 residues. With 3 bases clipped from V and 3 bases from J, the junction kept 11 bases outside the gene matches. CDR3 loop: CSASPTGQIFYEQYS. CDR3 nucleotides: TGCAGTGCTAGCCCTACGGGACAGATTTTCTACGAGCAGTACTCC.

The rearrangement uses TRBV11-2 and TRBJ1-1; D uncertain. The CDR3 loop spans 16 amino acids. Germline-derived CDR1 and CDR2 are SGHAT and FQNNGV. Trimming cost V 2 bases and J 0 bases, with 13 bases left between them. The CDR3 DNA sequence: TGTGCCAGCAGCTTATTTTCAGCCACAATGAACACTGAAGCTTTCTTT. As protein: CASSLFSATMNTEAFF.

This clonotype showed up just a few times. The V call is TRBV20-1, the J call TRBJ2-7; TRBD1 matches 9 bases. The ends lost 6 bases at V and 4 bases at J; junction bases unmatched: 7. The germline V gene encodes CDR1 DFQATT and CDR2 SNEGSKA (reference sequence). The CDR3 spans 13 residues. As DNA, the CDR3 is TGCAGTGCGCGGGACAGGGAACATTACGAGCAGTACTTC. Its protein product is CSARDREHYEQYF.

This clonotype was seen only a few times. Here the CDR3 reads CASSPRDSPLEQYF. The CDR3 region has the DNA TGTGCCAGCAGCCCACGGGACAGCCCACTCGAGCAGTACTTC. The chain employs TRBV12-3 or TRBV12-4 and TRBJ2-7, with 7 bases that match TRBD1. V gave up 6 bases and J gave up 6 bases; unmatched junction bases: 11. The CDR3 runs to 14 residues.

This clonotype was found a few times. The CDR3 DNA sequence: TGTGCCAGCAGCCCACCTTCAGGGGGTGCGACAGATACGCAGTATTTT. Amino acid sequence: CASSPPSGGATDTQYF. This chain connects TRBV7-9 to TRBJ2-3, with 7 bases matching TRBD1. Germline values: CDR1 SEHNR, CDR2 FQNEAQ (reference sequence). V was pared by 5 bases and J by 3 bases, with 11 bases of the junction left unmatched. This CDR3 comprises 16 residues.

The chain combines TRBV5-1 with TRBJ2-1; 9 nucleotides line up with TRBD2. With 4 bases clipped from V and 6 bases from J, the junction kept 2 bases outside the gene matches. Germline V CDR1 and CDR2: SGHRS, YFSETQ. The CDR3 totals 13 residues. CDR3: CASSGGLANEQFF. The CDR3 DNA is TGCGCCAGCAGCGGGGGACTAGCCAATGAGCAGTTCTTC.

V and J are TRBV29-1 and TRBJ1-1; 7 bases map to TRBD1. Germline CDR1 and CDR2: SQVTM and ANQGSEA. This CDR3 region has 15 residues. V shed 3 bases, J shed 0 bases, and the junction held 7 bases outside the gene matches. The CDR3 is CSVDRGYRMNTEAFF. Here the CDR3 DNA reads TGCAGCGTTGACAGGGGGTATAGGATGAACACTGAAGCTTTCTTT.